This TCR beta chain was sequenced for a study of Ad26.COV2.S vaccination and SARS-CoV-2 variants. Per germline, CDR1 MNHEY and CDR2 SVGEGT. V was trimmed by 0 bases and J by 5 bases, leaving 10 bases between them. This CDR3 has 14 amino acids. As concerns this clone: As yet, its antigen is unknown.

Overall study findings and caveats: Analyses of TCR breadth and depth may have underestimated total T cell responses. The placebo group had lower spike-specific TCR breadth than the vaccine recipients did. Breadth measured for non-spike TCRs was similar across vaccine and placebo recipients. Once vaccination had occurred, spike-specific CD8+ and CD4+ T cell responses reportedly showed substantial breadth.

Assay used: immunoSEQ multiplex PCR; TCRdb lists only in-frame clones, some missing. This sample carries about 350,000 clones, about 92% of them seen once, and the ten largest clones take 3% to 5%. The chain links TRBV6-2 or TRBV6-3 to TRBJ2-5; D unclear. The TCR sequence derives from a human donor who had recovered from COVID-19. This sample comprised peripheral blood, obtained after recovery from COVID-19. Written as DNA, the CDR3 is TGTGCCAGCAGTTACTCTAATGTGGAGGAGACCCAGTACTTC. It codes for CASSYSNVEETQYF.